The clone carrying this T cell receptor (beta chain) was recorded once. The target antigen is unknown. Germline V CDR1 and CDR2: MGHDK, SYGVNS. Between the trimmed V and J ends, which lost 7 bases and 1 base, there was a span of 15 bases. The CDR3 consists of 15 residues. The data belong to a study of a mutant IDH1 vaccine in newly diagnosed glioma. Findings of the study overall: Vaccination elicited immune responses in around 92% of patients. Seemingly, top peripheral T cell clonotype changes bore no relation to pseudoprogression.

Time point noted: week 5, during vaccination. Topical imiquimod was applied with each vaccine dose, which held 300 ug of mutant IDH1 20-mer peptide. Using immunoSEQ multiplex PCR, the repertoire was profiled, and TCRdb retains in-frame clones only, with some absent. The top ten clones hold roughly 5.5% of a sample with some 37,000 clones, approximately 80% of them seen once. V is TRBV25-1 and J is TRBJ2-3; no definite D call. Sample: PBMCs, taken from a glioma patient whose treatment included an IDH1 peptide vaccine. This receptor was taken from a man aged 35-49 years with glioma. CDR3 nucleotides: TGTGCCAGCACCCGGAAGTCATGGGGCACAGATACGCAGTATTTT. Encoded protein: CASTRKSWGTDTQYF.